Sequencing of this T cell receptor beta chain was carried out in a study of T cells after somatic rescue of genetic block. Produced via immunoSEQ multiplex PCR; TCRdb's table is partial and in-frame only. Of 9,500 to 12,000 clones listed, approximately 72% are singletons. The sequencing sample was made of peripheral blood mononuclear cells (PBMCs). The sequence was collected from a boy younger than 18.

CDR3 protein: CASSYIGAATNEKLFF. The CDR3 region has the DNA TGTGCCAGCAGTTATATAGGGGCGGCAACTAATGAAAAACTGTTTTTT. The chain recombines TRBV27 with TRBJ1-4; possibly TRBD1 for D (5 bases). In germline, CDR1 is MNHEY, CDR2 SMNVEV (reference sequence). Between the trimmed V and J ends, which lost 4 bases and 0 bases, there was a span of 12 bases. The CDR3 is 16 residues long.